This T cell receptor (beta chain) was identified during a study of blood T cells in healthy people across ages. The germline CDR1 and CDR2 sequences are LGHDT and YNNKEL (reference sequence). The CDR3 runs to 15 residues. V lost 2 bases, J lost 5 bases, and 15 bases lay in between. This clonotype was observed a handful of times. It was with a sample-barcoded 5' primer and a J-beta primer mix that a second PCR of roughly 7 to 12 cycles was run. TCRdb passed the 5' RACE reads through MiXCR, listing each CDR3 protein once. In the table there are around 320,000 distinct CDR3 sequences, roughly 26% of which are singletons.

This sequence was found in a woman aged 70-85 years in good health. Sequences were obtained from blood. The chain recombines TRBV3-1 with TRBJ2-5, with D possibly being TRBD1 or TRBD2 (5 bases each). The CDR3 spells CASSQPGPLPETQYF. The CDR3 nucleotides read TGTGCCAGCAGCCAACCGGGACCCCTTCCTGAGACCCAGTACTTC.